This TCR beta chain was retrieved from a study of tissue T cells after allogeneic stem cell transplantation. Study details: Graft-versus-host disease patients received grafts, several unmodified and three CD34-selected to deplete T cells. Viable blood and marrow gave sorted CD3+ T cells if numbers allowed. Study-wide results and limits: Anatomically similar tissues had similar TCR repertoires within each patient. Alloreactivity or antigen specificity of tissue TCRs was not determined; some clones might be host cells.

V lost 3 bases and J 2 bases, leaving 16 bases between the germline ends. Germline CDR1 and CDR2: KGHSH and LQKENI. There are 16 residues in the CDR3. Sequencing used immunoSEQ multiplex PCR; TCRdb keeps in-frame clones, though not all of them. The sample carries 28,000 or so clones, roughly nine tenths recorded once. On this clone: Its cognate antigen is unknown.

Sequenced here: blood, sampled before transplantation. This rearrangement joins TRBV18 to TRBJ2-5, with D perhaps matching TRBD1 or TRBD2 (6 bases each). The clonotype was recovered from a male donor at least 60 years old who later had graft-versus-host disease after an allogeneic stem cell transplant. The CDR3 sequence is CASSPSVGGGQETQYF. Here the CDR3 DNA reads TGTGCCAGCTCACCCTCGGTAGGGGGAGGACAAGAGACCCAGTACTTC.